The sample holds a few counts of the clone carrying this T cell receptor (beta chain). The antigen is unknown. The data stem from a study of long-term antiretroviral therapy in people with HIV. Study-level findings and limits: Repertoire dominance by clones expanded before ART was seen at all time points. Post-ART samples showed increased diversity that remained below transplant donor control levels.

Version v3.0 of the immunoSEQ assay ran at survey level. For every sample, sequencing targeted roughly 40,000-55,000 T-cell genomes. Using immunoSEQ multiplex PCR, the repertoire was profiled, and TCRdb retains in-frame clones only, with some absent. The sample lists roughly 36,000 clones; roughly 84% were seen once. The germline V and J ends were trimmed by 0 bases and 9 bases, with 6 bases remaining between them. Looked up from germline, CDR1 is LNHNV and CDR2 is YYDKDF (reference sequence). The CDR3 contains 12 residues. Prior to DNA extraction, the samples held about 1-10 million cryopreserved PBMC.

The V call is TRBV15, the J call TRBJ1-5; no reliable D call. This TCR came from a woman aged 25 to 39 with HIV. Specimen: unsorted PBMCs, collected roughly 2.9 years before starting antiretroviral therapy. CDR3 DNA sequence: TGTGCCACCAGCAGAGATCAAGGGCCCCAGCATTTT. Encoded protein: CATSRDQGPQHF. Full variable domain (rest looked up from reference TRBV15 and TRBJ1-5): DAMVIQNPRYQVTQFGKPVTLSCSQTLNHNVMYWYQQKSSQAPKLLFHYYDKDFNNEADTPDNFQSRRPNTSFCFLDIRSPGLGDTAMYLCATSRDQGPQHFGDGTRLSIL.